This TCR beta chain derives from a study of beta chain features in type 1 diabetes (dated by TCRdb to 2016 to 2018). Regarding the study in general: Mean age, gender distribution, total cell number and subset yield did not differ between patients and healthy donors. A total of roughly 98,000,000 sorted cells were examined across all samples, and RNA yield correlated strongly with the number of cells per subset. The study compared the TCRB repertoires of sorted circulating CD4+ T cell subsets in recently diagnosed type 1 diabetes patients with those in matched healthy donors. Naive and central memory subsets were obtained from all 30 or so donors, but regulatory and stem cell-like memory subsets were isolated from only 8 patients and roughly eight healthy donors. What the research found in general, with its limitations: HLA sub-analyses involved small numbers of individuals, so any influence of HLA type on TCRB rearrangement remained unresolved. PCR may preferentially amplify shorter templates, but because patient and control samples were amplified and corrected together, any resulting skew would affect both groups equally. A moderate but significant shortening of TCRB CDR3 length was observed in type 1 diabetes patients in all four CD4+ subsets. Because cDNA was sequenced instead of genomic DNA, activated cells with high expression could be over-represented, although the groups did not differ in activation or CD3 levels. Naive, central memory and regulatory TCRB repertoires appeared more similar among patients than among healthy donors. Fewer insertions and more nucleotide deletions at VDJ recombination sites were observed in patients with type 1 diabetes, implying thymic rearrangement abnormalities.

Comment on this clone: Which antigen it targets is not known. No qualities accompany the bases; no much larger clone lies one base away.

All of the isolated RNA was reverse transcribed with the High Capacity cDNA Reverse Transcription Kit, so expressed TCRB transcripts were sequenced. Deep immunoSEQ sequencing was performed on naive, central memory and regulatory T cell samples, with an average of roughly 3.6 million total reads per sample. Sorted cells were lysed in RLT buffer and RNA was extracted with DNase-treated RNeasy Micro or Mini kits, depending on cell number. Each cell subset was processed separately to prevent cross-contamination, with patient and healthy donor samples processed together. TCRB sequences were amplified from cDNA with the immunoSEQ multiplex PCR, producing 87-bp fragments spanning the CDR3 region. Sequencing of the amplicons was done on the Illumina HiSeq platform. The original pipeline was this. PCR bias was corrected computationally using synthetic template baselines, and reads within Hamming distance 2 were collapsed, with unmergeable singletons discarded. Reads were aligned against IMGT to assign V, D and J genes, CDR3 length and insertions or deletions at six rearrangement sites. Within each subset, clonotype counts were normalized to sorted cell number, after which true diversity and Gini coefficients were computed with the tcR R package. The overlap coefficient, calculated on TCRB nucleotide sequences, was used to quantify repertoire sharing. As a proxy for the pre-selection repertoire, out-of-frame TCRB sequences from naive cells were analyzed. TCRdb holds this immuneACCESS table with in-frame rearrangements only. Some clones are missing; in checked studies, unresolved V genes explain under half, and the rest has no known cause. V, J and clone size were drawn from that table, and D and trimming were deduced from the DNA. The sample table contains some 410,000 clones; only one count was recorded for about 15% of them. The biggest ten clones account for around 0.035% of the sample.

From each donor, a single peripheral blood sample of around 120 mL on average was drawn into heparinised tubes. A BD FACSAria II was used to sort naive, central memory, regulatory and stem cell-like memory CD4+ T cells with a panel that included CD45RO, CCR7, CD25, CD127, CD95 and CD27. All sorted populations exceeded 95% purity. PBMCs were isolated right away by Lymphoprep density gradient centrifugation and were stained directly, without culture. To minimize batch effects, samples were stained and sorted in pairs, one healthy donor with one patient per experiment. Trimming at the junction amounts to 2 bases on V and 0 bases on J, and the germline ends lie 8 bases apart. CDR1 is given as GTSNPN and CDR2 as SVGIG, both from the germline V gene (reference sequence). The cysteine opens and the phenylalanine closes a CDR3 of 14 amino acids. Only the CDR3 portion is preserved as DNA: 42 bases, with reading frame beginning at the first base.

The receptor chain draws on TRBV30 and TRBJ2-1, with a tentative D gene TRBD2 over 6 matching bases. The sequencing sample was made of naive CD4+ T cells from blood. Taken with the paper, the label for cell subset or site translates to: true naive CD4+ T cells. The origin of this receptor is a man aged 25 to 40 in good health. The DNA sequence follows: TGTGCCTGGAGTCGGGACTCCTCCTACAATGAGCAGTTCTTC. The resulting protein is CAWSRDSSYNEQFF.